This paragraph covers one T cell receptor beta chain sequence. Which antigen it targets is not known. Base qualities were left out, and no much larger clone turns up one base away. The data originate from a study of shared clonotypes between healthy human individuals (dated by TCRdb to 2018 to 2021). About the investigation overall: The cohort included a few men and a couple of women between 18 and 49 years of age. Per donor, three plates each were used for CD4 naive and CD4 memory, two for CD8 naive, and one for CD8 memory. Blood TCR repertoires of four to six healthy adults were deeply sequenced to estimate repertoire size and the extent of clonotype sharing between individuals. Libraries were prepared and TCR repertoires were sequenced by different laboratories using diverse techniques, in order to increase sequencing depth and limit assay-specific biases. Between about 0.8 and 9 billion PBMCs per donor were obtained by leukapheresis.

TCR CDR3 regions were amplified from genomic DNA by multiplex PCR using the deep immunoSEQ assay. For each cell subset, the extracted genomic DNA was distributed evenly across all wells of several immunoSEQ 96-well plates, and each plate served as one replicate. For sorted subsets, 150 to 250 ng genomic DNA, equal to 30,000 or so T cell genomes, was loaded into each replicate PCR. The purified libraries were quantified using a Qubit 3.0 fluorometer, sized with a Bioanalyzer 2100, and then quantified again using the KAPA Library Quantification kit. Every immunoSEQ 96-well plate was sequenced on a separate single-read 150-cycle Illumina NextSeq 550 flow cell. In the original analysis: Because only junctional sequences without quality scores were contained in the immunoSEQ output, filtering matching that applied to full-length reads could not be performed. Sequences were annotated with PyIR, a Python wrapper for IgBLAST v1.9, and V/J genes and CDR3 were assigned using IMGT germline references. Reads were filtered out if the reads had weak V/J assignments (E-value above 1e-6), no CDR3, stop codons, out-of-frame junctions, or ambiguous translated residues. A V3J clonotype was defined by an identical inferred V gene, J gene, and CDR3 amino acid sequence. Percentage overlap between repertoires was computed as shared unique clonotypes divided by the size of the smaller repertoire. Three approaches were used to assess repertoire richness: RTK rarefaction, the Chao1 estimator, and Recon v2.1 estimates of unobserved clonotypes. For all TCRbeta clonotypes obtained by the gDNA method from four donors, generation probabilities were computed with OLGA. The clones in this table, taken by TCRdb from immuneACCESS, are in-frame only. Not every clone is retained; where verified, under half of the shortfall comes from an unresolved V gene, and the cause of the rest is unknown. V and J calls and clone size follow that table, whereas D and trimming were derived from the DNA. This sample gives millions of clones in total; about 95% of them show up just once. The ten most abundant clones make up 0.1% to 0.15% of the sample.

What the research found in general, with its limitations: Sampling was restricted to blood, and TCR repertoires in tissue are likely to differ from TCR repertoires in blood. Pairwise subsampling led to the expectation that sequencing depth would affect the degree of clonotype sharing among donors. Larger estimated clonotype richness was generally found for naive subsets than for memory subsets. Across four donors, approximately 5% of naive CD4, 3% to 4% of naive CD8, 2.3% of memory CD4, and around 0.4% of memory CD8 clonotypes were shared. Even with the large sequencing depth, rarefaction of the sorted-subset datasets indicated that sequencing was incomplete. Clonotypes shared by all four sorted-subset donors showed higher generation probabilities than non-shared clonotypes. Because the study included a small number of donors, the genetic and exposure-history diversity represented was limited.

The donors were healthy, HIV-negative adults with no recently reported acute infections or vaccinations. Only Caucasian adults living in Nashville, Tennessee, USA were represented among the donors. CD4+ T cells were enriched by magnetic negative selection, after which naive cells were positively selected on CD45RA and the negative fraction was taken as the memory subset. After blood collection by leukapheresis, PBMCs were isolated using Ficoll-Histopaque density gradient centrifugation and then cryopreserved in the vapor phase of liquid nitrogen. Purity and quantity of every magnetically sorted T cell population were checked by analytical flow cytometry. From each sorted fraction, genomic DNA was isolated and quantified by UV absorbance on a Nanodrop 2000c. The V end gives up 4 bases and the J end 4 bases, leaving 29 bases in the junction not matched to a gene. Reading the germline V gene gives CDR1 SGHRS and CDR2 YFSETQ. The CDR3 starts with the cysteine, ends with the phenylalanine, and has 24 residues. Here the CDR3 DNA is all that survives: 72 bases in frame from base 1.

This clonotype was sampled from a man aged 18 to 30 in good health. The sequence is built from TRBV5-1 and TRBJ2-5; 15 bases in the junction line up with TRBD2. The specimen was naive CD4+ T cells sorted from blood. The cell subset or site label, as the study defines it: CD45RA+ positively selected. Here is the DNA: TGCGCCAGCAGCCCAACAAACCGGGGCCCGGGAGGACTAGCGGGAGGGCATTGGCGAGAGACCCAGTACTTC. Translated, this gives CASSPTNRGPGGLAGGHWRETQYF.